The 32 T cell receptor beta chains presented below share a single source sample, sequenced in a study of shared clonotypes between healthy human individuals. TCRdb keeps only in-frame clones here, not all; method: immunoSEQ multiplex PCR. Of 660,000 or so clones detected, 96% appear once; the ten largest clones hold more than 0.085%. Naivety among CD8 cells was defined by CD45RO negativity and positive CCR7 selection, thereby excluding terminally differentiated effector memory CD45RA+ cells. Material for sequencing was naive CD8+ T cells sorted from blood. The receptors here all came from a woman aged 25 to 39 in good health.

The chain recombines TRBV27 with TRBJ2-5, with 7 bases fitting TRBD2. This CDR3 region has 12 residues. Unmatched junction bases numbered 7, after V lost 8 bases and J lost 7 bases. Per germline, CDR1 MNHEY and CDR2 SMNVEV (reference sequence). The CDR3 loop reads CASGGGFGTQYF. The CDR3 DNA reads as TGTGCCAGCGGGGGAGGGTTCGGGACCCAGTACTTC.

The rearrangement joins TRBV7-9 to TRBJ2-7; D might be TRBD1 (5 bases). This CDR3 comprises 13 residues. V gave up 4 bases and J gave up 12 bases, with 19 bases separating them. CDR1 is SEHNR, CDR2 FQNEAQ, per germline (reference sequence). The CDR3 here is CASSSAAGPRVYF. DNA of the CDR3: TGTGCCAGCAGCTCCGCGGCCGGGCCCAGGGTGTACTTC.

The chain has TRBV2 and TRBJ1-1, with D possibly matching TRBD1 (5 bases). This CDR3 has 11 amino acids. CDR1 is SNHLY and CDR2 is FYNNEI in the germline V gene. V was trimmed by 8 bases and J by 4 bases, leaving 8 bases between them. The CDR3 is CASAGGTEAFF. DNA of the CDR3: TGTGCCAGCGCGGGGGGCACTGAAGCTTTCTTT.

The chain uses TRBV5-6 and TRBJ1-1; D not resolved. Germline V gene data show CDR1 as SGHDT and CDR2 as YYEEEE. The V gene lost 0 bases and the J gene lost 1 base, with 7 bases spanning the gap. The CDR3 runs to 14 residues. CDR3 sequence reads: CASSLGGRNTEAFF. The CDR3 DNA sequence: TGTGCCAGCAGCTTGGGGGGTCGGAACACTGAAGCTTTCTTT.

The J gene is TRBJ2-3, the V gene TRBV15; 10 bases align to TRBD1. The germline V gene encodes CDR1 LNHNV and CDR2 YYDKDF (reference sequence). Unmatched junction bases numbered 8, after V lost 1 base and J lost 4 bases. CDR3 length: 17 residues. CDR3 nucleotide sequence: TGTGCCACCAGCAGAGTCCCAGGGACAGGGGATTCAGATACGCAGTATTTT. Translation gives CATSRVPGTGDSDTQYF. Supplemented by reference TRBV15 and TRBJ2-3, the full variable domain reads DAMVIQNPRYQVTQFGKPVTLSCSQTLNHNVMYWYQQKSSQAPKLLFHYYDKDFNNEADTPDNFQSRRPNTSFCFLDIRSPGLGDTAMYLCATSRVPGTGDSDTQYFGPGTRLTVL.

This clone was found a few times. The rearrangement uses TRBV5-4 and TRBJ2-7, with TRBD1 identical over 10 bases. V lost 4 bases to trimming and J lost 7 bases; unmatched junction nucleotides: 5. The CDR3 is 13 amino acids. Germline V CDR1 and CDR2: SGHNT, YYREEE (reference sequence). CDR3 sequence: CASSPTGGQEQYF. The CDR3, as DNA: TGTGCCAGCAGCCCGACAGGGGGCCAAGAGCAGTACTTC.

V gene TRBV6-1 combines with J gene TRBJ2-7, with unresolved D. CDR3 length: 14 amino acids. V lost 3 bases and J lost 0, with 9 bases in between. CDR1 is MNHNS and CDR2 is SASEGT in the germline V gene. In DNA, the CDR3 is TGTGCCAGCAGTGATTCTCTAAGCTCCTACGAGCAGTACTTC. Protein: CASSDSLSSYEQYF.

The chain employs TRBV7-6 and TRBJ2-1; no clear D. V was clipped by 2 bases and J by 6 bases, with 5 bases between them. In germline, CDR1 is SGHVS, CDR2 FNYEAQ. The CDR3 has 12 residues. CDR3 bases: TGTGCCAGCAGCTTATTGGTCAATGAGCAGTTCTTC. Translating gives CASSLLVNEQFF.

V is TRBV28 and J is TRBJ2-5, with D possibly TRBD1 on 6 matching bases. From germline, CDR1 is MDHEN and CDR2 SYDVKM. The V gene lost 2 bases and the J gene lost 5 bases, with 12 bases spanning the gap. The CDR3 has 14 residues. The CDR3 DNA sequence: TGTGCCAGCAGTTTACAGGGGTTCAGTGAGACCCAGTACTTC. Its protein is CASSLQGFSETQYF. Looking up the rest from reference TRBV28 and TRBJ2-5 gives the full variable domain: DVKVTQSSRYLVKRTGEKVFLECVQDMDHENMFWYRQDPGLGLRLIYFSYDVKMKEKGDIPEGYSVSREKKERFSLILESASTNQTSMYLCASSLQGFSETQYFGPGTRLLVL.

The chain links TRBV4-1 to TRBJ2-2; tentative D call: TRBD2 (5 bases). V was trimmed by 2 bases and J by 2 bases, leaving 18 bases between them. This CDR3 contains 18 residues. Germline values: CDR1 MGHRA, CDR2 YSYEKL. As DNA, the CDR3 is TGCGCCAGCAGCCAATTAACCGGCAGCGGAAGAAACACCGGGGAGCTGTTTTTT. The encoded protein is CASSQLTGSGRNTGELFF.

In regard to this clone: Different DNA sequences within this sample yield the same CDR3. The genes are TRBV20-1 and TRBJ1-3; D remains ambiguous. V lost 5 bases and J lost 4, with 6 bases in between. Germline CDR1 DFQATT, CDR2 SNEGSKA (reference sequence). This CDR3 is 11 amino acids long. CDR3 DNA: TGCAGTGCTTTAGGCGGAAACACCATATATTTT. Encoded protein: CSALGGNTIYF.

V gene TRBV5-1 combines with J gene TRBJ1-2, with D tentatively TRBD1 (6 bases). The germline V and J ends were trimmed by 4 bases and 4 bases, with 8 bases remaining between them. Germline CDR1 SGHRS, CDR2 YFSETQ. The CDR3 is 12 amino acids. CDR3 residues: CASSAGAYGYTF. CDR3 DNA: TGCGCCAGCAGCGCAGGGGCCTATGGCTACACCTTC.

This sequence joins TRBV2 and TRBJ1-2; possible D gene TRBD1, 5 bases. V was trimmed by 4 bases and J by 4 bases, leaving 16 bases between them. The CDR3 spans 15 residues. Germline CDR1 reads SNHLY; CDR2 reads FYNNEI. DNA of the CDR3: TGTGCCAGCAGTGCCCAAAGGACACGCTCCTATGGCTACACCTTC. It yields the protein CASSAQRTRSYGYTF.

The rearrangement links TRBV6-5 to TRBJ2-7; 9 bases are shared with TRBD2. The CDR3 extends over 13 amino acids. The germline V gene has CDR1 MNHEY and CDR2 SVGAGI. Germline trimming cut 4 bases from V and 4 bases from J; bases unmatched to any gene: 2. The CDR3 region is CASSWTSEYEQYF. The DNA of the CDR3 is TGTGCCAGCAGTTGGACTAGCGAATACGAGCAGTACTTC.

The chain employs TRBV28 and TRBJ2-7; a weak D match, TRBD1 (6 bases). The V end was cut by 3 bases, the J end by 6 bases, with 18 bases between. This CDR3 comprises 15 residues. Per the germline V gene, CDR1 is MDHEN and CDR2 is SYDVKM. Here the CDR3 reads CASSFWTDGSSEQYF. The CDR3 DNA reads TGTGCCAGCAGTTTTTGGACAGACGGTTCGAGCGAGCAGTACTTC.

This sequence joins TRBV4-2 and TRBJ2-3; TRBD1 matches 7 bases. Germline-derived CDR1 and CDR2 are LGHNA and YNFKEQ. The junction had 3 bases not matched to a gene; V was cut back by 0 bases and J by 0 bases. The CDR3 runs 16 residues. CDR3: CASSQESGGSTDTQYF. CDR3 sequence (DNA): TGTGCCAGCAGCCAAGAATCAGGGGGTAGCACAGATACGCAGTATTTT.

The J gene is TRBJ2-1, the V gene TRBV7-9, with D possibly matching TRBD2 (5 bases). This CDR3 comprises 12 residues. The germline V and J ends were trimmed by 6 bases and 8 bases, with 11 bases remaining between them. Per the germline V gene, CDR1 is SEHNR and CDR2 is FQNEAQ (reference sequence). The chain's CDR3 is CASRSPRDEQFF. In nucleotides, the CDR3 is TGTGCCAGCAGGTCCCCGAGGGATGAGCAGTTCTTC.

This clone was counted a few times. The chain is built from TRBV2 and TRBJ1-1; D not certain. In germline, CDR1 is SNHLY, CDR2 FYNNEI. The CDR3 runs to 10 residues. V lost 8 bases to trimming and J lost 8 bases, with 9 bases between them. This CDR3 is CASGLREAFF. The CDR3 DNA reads TGTGCCAGCGGTTTACGAGAAGCTTTCTTT. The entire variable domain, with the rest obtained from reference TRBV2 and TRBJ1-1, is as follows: EPEVTQTPSHQVTQMGQEVILRCVPISNHLYFYWYRQILGQKVEFLVSFYNNEISEKSEIFDDQFSVERPDGSNFTLKIRSTKLEDSAMYFCASGLREAFFGQGTRLTVV.

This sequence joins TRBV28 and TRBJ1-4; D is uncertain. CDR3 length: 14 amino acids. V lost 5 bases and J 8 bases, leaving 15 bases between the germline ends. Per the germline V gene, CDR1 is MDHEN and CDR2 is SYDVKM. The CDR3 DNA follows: TGTGCCAGCAGTACCACCACCGTATGGGAAAAACTGTTTTTT. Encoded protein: CASSTTTVWEKLFF.

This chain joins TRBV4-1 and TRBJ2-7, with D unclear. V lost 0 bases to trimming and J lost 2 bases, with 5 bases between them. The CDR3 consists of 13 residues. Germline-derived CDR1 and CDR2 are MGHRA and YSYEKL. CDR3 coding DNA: TGCGCCAGCAGCCAAGACCAGCCCTACGAGCAGTACTTC. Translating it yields CASSQDQPYEQYF.

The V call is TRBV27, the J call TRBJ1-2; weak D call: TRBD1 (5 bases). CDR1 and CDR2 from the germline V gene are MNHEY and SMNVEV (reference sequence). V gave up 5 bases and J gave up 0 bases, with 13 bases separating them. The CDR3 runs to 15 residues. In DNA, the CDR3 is TGTGCCAGCAGTCCAAGGACACGATCTAACTATGGCTACACCTTC. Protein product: CASSPRTRSNYGYTF.

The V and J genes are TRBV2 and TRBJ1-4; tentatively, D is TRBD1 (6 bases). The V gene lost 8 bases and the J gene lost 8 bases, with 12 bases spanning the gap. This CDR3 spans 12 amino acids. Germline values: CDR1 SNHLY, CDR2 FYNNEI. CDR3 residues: CASSGTREKLFF. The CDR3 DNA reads TGTGCCAGCTCCGGGACACGAGAAAAACTGTTTTTT.

CDR3 loop: CASSPGLAAVTGELFF. In nucleotides, the CDR3 is TGCGCCAGCAGCCCCGGACTAGCGGCAGTCACCGGGGAGCTGTTTTTT. The rearrangement uses TRBV5-1 and TRBJ2-2, with 10 nucleotides matching TRBD2. Losses at the gene ends were 4 bases for V and 4 bases for J; bases not matched to a gene: 7. CDR3 length equals 16 residues. Germline-derived CDR1 and CDR2 are SGHRS and YFSETQ.

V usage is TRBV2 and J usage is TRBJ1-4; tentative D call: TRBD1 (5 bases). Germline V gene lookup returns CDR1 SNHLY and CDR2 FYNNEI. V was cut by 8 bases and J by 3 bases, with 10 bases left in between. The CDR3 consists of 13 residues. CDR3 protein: CASGGIANEKLFF. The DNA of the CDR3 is TGTGCCAGCGGGGGTATTGCTAATGAAAAACTGTTTTTT.

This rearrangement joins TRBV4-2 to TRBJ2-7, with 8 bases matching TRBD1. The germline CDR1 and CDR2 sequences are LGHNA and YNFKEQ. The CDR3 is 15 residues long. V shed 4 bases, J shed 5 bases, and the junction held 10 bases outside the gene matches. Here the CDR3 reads CASSRGQGSSHEQYF. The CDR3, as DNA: TGTGCCAGCAGCCGAGGACAGGGTAGCAGCCACGAGCAGTACTTC.

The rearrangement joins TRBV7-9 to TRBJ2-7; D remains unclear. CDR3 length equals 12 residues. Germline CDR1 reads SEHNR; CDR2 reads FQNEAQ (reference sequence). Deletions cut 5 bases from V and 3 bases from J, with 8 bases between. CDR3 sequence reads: CASSPLGYEQYF. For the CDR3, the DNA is TGTGCCAGCAGCCCCCTAGGCTACGAGCAGTACTTC.

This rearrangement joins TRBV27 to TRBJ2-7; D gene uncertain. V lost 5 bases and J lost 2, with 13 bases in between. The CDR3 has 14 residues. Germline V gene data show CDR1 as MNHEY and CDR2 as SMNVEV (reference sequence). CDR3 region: CASSVGPVTYEQYF. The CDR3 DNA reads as TGTGCCAGCAGTGTAGGTCCCGTTACCTACGAGCAGTACTTC.

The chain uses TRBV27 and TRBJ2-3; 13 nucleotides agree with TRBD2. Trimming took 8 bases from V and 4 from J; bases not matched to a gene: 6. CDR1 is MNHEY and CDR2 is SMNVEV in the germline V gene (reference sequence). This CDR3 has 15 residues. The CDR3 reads CASSGGTSGADTQYF. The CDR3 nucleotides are TGTGCCAGCTCTGGGGGGACTAGCGGGGCAGATACGCAGTATTTT.

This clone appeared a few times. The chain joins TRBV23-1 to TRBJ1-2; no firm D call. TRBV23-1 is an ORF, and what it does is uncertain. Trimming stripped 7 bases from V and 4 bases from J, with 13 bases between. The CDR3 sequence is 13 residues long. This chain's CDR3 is CASTSRRGYGYTF. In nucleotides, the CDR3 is TGCGCCAGCACCTCAAGGCGCGGCTATGGCTACACCTTC.

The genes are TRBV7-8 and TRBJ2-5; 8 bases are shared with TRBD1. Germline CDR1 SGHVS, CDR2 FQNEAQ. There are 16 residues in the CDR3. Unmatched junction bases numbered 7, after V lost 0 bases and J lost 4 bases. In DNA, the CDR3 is TGTGCCAGCAGCTTAGCGCGTGCAGGGGGCGTAGAGACCCAGTACTTC. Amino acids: CASSLARAGGVETQYF.

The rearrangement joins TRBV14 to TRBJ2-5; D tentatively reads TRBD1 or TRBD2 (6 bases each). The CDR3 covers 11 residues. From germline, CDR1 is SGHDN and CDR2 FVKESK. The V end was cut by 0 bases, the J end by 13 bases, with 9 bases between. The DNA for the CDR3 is TGTGCCAGCAGCCAAGATGAGGGGGGGTACTTC. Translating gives CASSQDEGGYF.

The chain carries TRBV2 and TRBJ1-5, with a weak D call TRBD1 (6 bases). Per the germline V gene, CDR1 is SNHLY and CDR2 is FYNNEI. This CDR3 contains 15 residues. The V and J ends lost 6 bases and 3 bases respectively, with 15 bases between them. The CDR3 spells CASSPEGGPNQPQHF. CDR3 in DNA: TGTGCCAGCAGCCCCGAGGGGGGCCCCAATCAGCCCCAGCATTTT.